The 11 T cell receptor beta chains presented below share a single source sample, sequenced in a study of cytomegalovirus exposure and HLA in healthy donors. Vbeta (60) and Jbeta (13) primers were used in the PCR. Measured with immunoSEQ multiplex PCR; TCRdb has only the in-frame clones, and not every one. Of some 110,000 clones in the sample, over 60% were seen once. Sequencing was carried out using PBMCs. These receptors came from a woman aged 25 to 39 in good health and CMV-seronegative.

The genes are TRBV14 and TRBJ2-1; a weak D match, TRBD1 (6 bases). Germline assignment: CDR1 SGHDN and CDR2 FVKESK. Trimming pared 0 bases from V and 3 bases from J, leaving 12 bases between. CDR3 length equals 16 residues. In DNA form, the CDR3 reads TGTGCCAGCAGCCAAGATCGCGGACAGATCTACAATGAGCAGTTCTTC. It yields the protein CASSQDRGQIYNEQFF.

This chain joins TRBV7-9 and TRBJ2-1, with D unresolved. Trimming removed 5 bases at V and 7 bases at J, with 15 bases between. The CDR3 has 14 amino acids. The germline V gene encodes CDR1 SEHNR and CDR2 FQNEAQ (reference sequence). The CDR3 bases are TGTGCCAGCAGCACTCAAACACAGCCAAATGAGCAGTTCTTC. It yields the protein CASSTQTQPNEQFF. The full variable domain, with the rest looked up from reference TRBV7-9 and TRBJ2-1, is DTGVSQNPRHKITKRGQNVTFRCDPISEHNRLYWYRQTLGQGPEFLTYFQNEAQLEKSRLLSDRFSAERPKGSFSTLEIQRTEQGDSAMYLCASSTQTQPNEQFFGPGTRLTVL.

CDR3 in DNA: TGTGCCAGCAGCTTCGGCGGGAACTCCTACGAGCAGTACTTC. It yields the protein CASSFGGNSYEQYF. The rearrangement links TRBV5-6 to TRBJ2-7; a weak D match, TRBD2 (6 bases). Germline values: CDR1 SGHDT, CDR2 YYEEEE. The V end lost 2 bases, the J end lost 0 bases, and 9 bases lay between the germline ends. This CDR3 has 14 amino acids.

The rearrangement uses TRBV19 and TRBJ1-4, with TRBD1 matching over 8 bases. CDR1 LNHDA and CDR2 SQIVND come from the germline V gene (reference sequence). V was pared by 1 base and J by 5 bases, with 3 bases of the junction left unmatched. This CDR3 is built from 15 residues. Here the CDR3 DNA reads TGTGCCAGTAGTATAGCCCGGGACAGGAATGAAAAACTGTTTTTT. It yields the protein CASSIARDRNEKLFF.

In its sample, this clone was seen a few times. The V call is TRBV7-9, the J call TRBJ1-2; D not resolved. The V gene's germline CDR1 is SEHNR and CDR2 FQNEAQ (reference sequence). V lost 1 base and J 5 bases, leaving 14 bases between the germline ends. This CDR3 has 15 residues. CDR3 loop: CASSLGKLQVYGYTF. In DNA form, the CDR3 reads TGTGCCAGCAGCTTAGGAAAGCTCCAGGTATATGGCTACACCTTC. The full variable domain, rest sourced from reference TRBV7-9 and TRBJ1-2, is DTGVSQNPRHKITKRGQNVTFRCDPISEHNRLYWYRQTLGQGPEFLTYFQNEAQLEKSRLLSDRFSAERPKGSFSTLEIQRTEQGDSAMYLCASSLGKLQVYGYTFGSGTRLTVV.

The chain recombines TRBV6-4 with TRBJ2-7; 9 bases agree with TRBD1. CDR1 and CDR2 (germline): MRHNA, SNTAGT. V trimming: 7 bases; J trimming: 1 base; junction bases outside the gene matches: 5. The CDR3 has 14 residues. The CDR3 loop reads CASTSTGGSYEQYF. The CDR3 nucleotides are TGTGCCAGCACTTCGACAGGGGGATCCTACGAGCAGTACTTC.

The chain recombines TRBV14 with TRBJ2-7; the D gene is possibly TRBD2 (6 bases). The V gene lost 0 bases and the J gene lost 0 bases, with 12 bases spanning the gap. Germline loops: CDR1 SGHDN, CDR2 FVKESK. This CDR3 has 16 residues. CDR3 coding DNA: TGTGCCAGCAGCCAAGAACGGGGGTTATCCTCCTACGAGCAGTACTTC. Its translation: CASSQERGLSSYEQYF.

This clone was counted between two and nine times. CDR3 nucleotide sequence: TGTGCCAGTAGTATCGGGACACTTAGCAATCAGCCCCAGCATTTT. It is translated as CASSIGTLSNQPQHF. J is TRBJ1-5 and V is TRBV19; weak D call: TRBD1 (6 bases). This CDR3 is built from 15 residues. With 3 bases removed from V and 0 bases from J, the gap between germline ends came to 9 bases. The V gene's germline CDR1 is LNHDA and CDR2 SQIVND (reference sequence).

The chain uses TRBV29-1 and TRBJ1-1; D gene uncertain. Germline CDR1 reads SQVTM; CDR2 reads ANQGSEA. V lost 6 bases to trimming and J lost 4 bases, with 6 bases between them. This CDR3 has 10 residues. CDR3 loop: CSVHSTEAFF. The CDR3 DNA is TGCAGCGTACACAGCACTGAAGCTTTCTTT. Full variable domain (rest looked up from reference TRBV29-1 and TRBJ1-1): SAVISQKPSRDICQRGTSLTIQCQVDSQVTMMFWYRQQPGQSLTLIATANQGSEATYESGFVIDKFPISRPNLTFSTLTVSNMSPEDSSIYLCSVHSTEAFFGQGTRLTVV.

The V call is TRBV19, the J call TRBJ2-5; TRBD2 matches at 10 bases. In germline, CDR1 is LNHDA, CDR2 SQIVND (reference sequence). CDR3 length equals 16 residues. The junction had 9 bases not matched to a gene; V was cut back by 3 bases and J by 5 bases. CDR3 coding DNA: TGTGCCAGTAGTATTTGGGTAGCGGGAGGTTTCGAGACCCAGTACTTC. Amino acid sequence: CASSIWVAGGFETQYF.

The chain couples TRBV9 to TRBJ1-1; tentatively, D is TRBD1 (6 bases). CDR1 is SGDLS and CDR2 is YYNGEE in the germline V gene. The CDR3 runs to 14 residues. V lost 3 bases to trimming and J lost 7 bases, with 16 bases between them. The CDR3: CASSGGARGGEAFF. The CDR3 DNA sequence: TGTGCCAGCAGCGGAGGGGCCAGGGGCGGTGAAGCTTTCTTT.